This T cell receptor (beta chain) was sequenced during a study of blood T cell repertoires in COVID-19. The germline V and J ends were trimmed by 0 bases and 0 bases, with 5 bases remaining between them. Germline CDR1 reads GTSNPN; CDR2 reads SVGIG (reference sequence). This CDR3 has 13 residues. How the authors handled the data: Amplification with reference gene primers provided the estimates of nucleated cell counts. Produced via immunoSEQ multiplex PCR; TCRdb's table is partial and in-frame only. V, J and clone size reflect that table, while D and trimming were determined from the DNA. The sample has some 200,000 clones, 80% to 90% seen once.

The chain is built from TRBV30 and TRBJ1-1; D is undetermined. Material: peripheral blood. The TCR originated in a man older than 75 with acute or convalescent COVID-19. CDR3 coding DNA: TGTGCCTGGAGTGTACTCATGAACACTGAAGCTTTCTTT. Translation: CAWSVLMNTEAFF.